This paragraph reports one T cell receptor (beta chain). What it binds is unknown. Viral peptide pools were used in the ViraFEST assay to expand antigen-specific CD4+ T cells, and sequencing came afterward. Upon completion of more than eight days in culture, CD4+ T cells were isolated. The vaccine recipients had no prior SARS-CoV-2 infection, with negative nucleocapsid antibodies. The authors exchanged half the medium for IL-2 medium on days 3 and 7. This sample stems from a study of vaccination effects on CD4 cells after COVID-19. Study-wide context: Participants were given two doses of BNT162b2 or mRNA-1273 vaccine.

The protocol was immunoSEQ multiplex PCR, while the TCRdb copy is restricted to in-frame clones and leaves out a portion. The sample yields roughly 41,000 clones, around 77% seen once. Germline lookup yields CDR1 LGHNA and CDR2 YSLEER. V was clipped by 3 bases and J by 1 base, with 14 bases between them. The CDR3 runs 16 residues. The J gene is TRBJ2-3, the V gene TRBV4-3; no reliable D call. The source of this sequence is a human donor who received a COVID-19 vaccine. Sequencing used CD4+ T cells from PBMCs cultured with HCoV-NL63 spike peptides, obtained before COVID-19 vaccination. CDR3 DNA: TGCGCCAGCAGCCAGGAGCCCAGGCAGGGCACAGATACGCAGTATTTT. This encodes CASSQEPRQGTDTQYF.